These 31 T cell receptor beta chains were all obtained from the same sample, sequenced in a study of blood T cell repertoires in COVID-19. Assay used: immunoSEQ multiplex PCR; TCRdb lists only in-frame clones, some missing. The sample has fewer than 200,000 clones, approximately 80% seen once. Source material: peripheral blood. These receptors originate from a woman aged 80 or over with COVID-19, enrolled during active disease.

This chain links TRBV3-1 (or the pseudogene TRBV3-2) with TRBJ2-7; possibly TRBD1 for D (5 bases). Trimming stripped 0 bases from V and 5 bases from J, with 8 bases between. The germline V gene has CDR1 LGHDT and CDR2 YNNKEL (reference sequence). The length of the CDR3 is 13 residues. Here the CDR3 reads CASSQEYRNEQYF. The CDR3 region has the DNA TGTGCCAGCAGCCAAGAGTACAGGAACGAGCAGTACTTC.

With respect to this clone: Germline and junction disagree at one end, which may indicate a read error. The CDR3 sequence: CANSQGGGVQGQPQHF. The CDR3 DNA sequence: TGTGCCAACAGCCAAGGCGGAGGGGTTCAAGGTCAGCCCCAGCATTTT. The chain couples TRBV3-1 (or the pseudogene TRBV3-2) to TRBJ1-5; D is perhaps TRBD1 (5 bases). In germline, CDR1 is LGHDT, CDR2 YNNKEL (reference sequence). There are 16 residues in the CDR3.

J is TRBJ2-1 and V is TRBV7-3; D perhaps matches TRBD2 (6 bases). Germline V gene lookup returns CDR1 SGHTA and CDR2 FQGTGA. This CDR3 contains 13 residues. Trimming left V 2 bases short and J 9 bases short, with 11 bases between. CDR3: CASSLAGPGEQFF. CDR3 DNA sequence: TGTGCCAGCAGCTTAGCGGGACCAGGTGAGCAGTTCTTC.

The V call is TRBV3-1 (or the pseudogene TRBV3-2), the J call TRBJ1-1, with D possibly TRBD1 on 5 matching bases. The V and J ends lost 7 bases and 4 bases respectively, with 16 bases between them. Germline CDR1 reads LGHDT; CDR2 reads YNNKEL (reference sequence). The CDR3 contains 14 residues. The CDR3 DNA follows: TGTGCCAGCACTCTGAACCGGGGGTTCACTGAAGCTTTCTTT. The encoded protein is CASTLNRGFTEAFF.

The genes are TRBV29-1 and TRBJ1-2; D is ambiguous. V was clipped by 6 bases and J by 4 bases, with 12 bases between them. The germline V gene has CDR1 SQVTM and CDR2 ANQGSEA. CDR3 length: 12 residues. The CDR3 region has the DNA TGCAGCGTAGTTCTTGGCTCCTATGGCTACACCTTC. Encoded protein: CSVVLGSYGYTF. The entire variable domain, with the rest obtained from reference TRBV29-1 and TRBJ1-2, is as follows: SAVISQKPSRDICQRGTSLTIQCQVDSQVTMMFWYRQQPGQSLTLIATANQGSEATYESGFVIDKFPISRPNLTFSTLTVSNMSPEDSSIYLCSVVLGSYGYTFGSGTRLTVV.

The J gene is TRBJ2-1, the V gene TRBV7-9, with 7 bases lining up with TRBD1. There are 15 residues in the CDR3. The V gene end was trimmed by 1 base and the J gene end by 4 bases; junction bases not matched to a gene: 4. The germline gives CDR1 SEHNR, CDR2 FQNEAQ (reference sequence). CDR3 residues: CASSLGQGVYNEQFF. The CDR3 DNA follows: TGTGCCAGCAGCTTAGGGCAGGGGGTTTACAATGAGCAGTTCTTC. The full variable domain, rest sourced from reference TRBV7-9 and TRBJ2-1, is DTGVSQNPRHKITKRGQNVTFRCDPISEHNRLYWYRQTLGQGPEFLTYFQNEAQLEKSRLLSDRFSAERPKGSFSTLEIQRTEQGDSAMYLCASSLGQGVYNEQFFGPGTRLTVL.

V usage is TRBV6-5 and J usage is TRBJ1-1; TRBD1 matches at 8 bases. CDR1 and CDR2 from the germline V gene are MNHEY and SVGAGI. V shed 4 bases and J 1 base; nucleotides not matched to a gene: 2. The CDR3 loop spans 14 amino acids. The CDR3 here is CASSLGQGNTEAFF. Here the CDR3 DNA reads TGTGCCAGCAGTTTAGGACAGGGGAACACTGAAGCTTTCTTT.

CDR3 bases: TGCGCCAGCAGTTACGCGATTGGGGCAGGCTCCCTAGGGGGGGCCAACGTCCTGACTTTC. This sequence encodes CASSYAIGAGSLGGANVLTF. The chain joins TRBV5-1 to TRBJ2-6; D might be TRBD1 (5 bases). V lost 5 bases and J 4 bases, leaving 28 bases between the germline ends. The CDR3 length is 20 residues. Germline V gene sequence: CDR1 SGHRS, CDR2 YFSETQ.

The chain is built from TRBV2 and TRBJ2-3; D not certain. Germline V gene lookup returns CDR1 SNHLY and CDR2 FYNNEI. This CDR3 has 12 amino acids. Between the trimmed V and J ends, which lost 6 bases and 2 bases, there was a span of 6 bases. The CDR3 is CASSADTDTQYF. For the CDR3, the DNA is TGTGCCAGCAGCGCGGACACAGATACGCAGTATTTT. Full variable domain (remainder filled in from reference TRBV2 and TRBJ2-3): EPEVTQTPSHQVTQMGQEVILRCVPISNHLYFYWYRQILGQKVEFLVSFYNNEISEKSEIFDDQFSVERPDGSNFTLKIRSTKLEDSAMYFCASSADTDTQYFGPGTRLTVL.

V is TRBV9 and J is TRBJ2-7; 10 bases fit TRBD2. J gave up 3 bases and V 0 bases, and 0 bases lay outside the gene matches. Germline loops: CDR1 SGDLS, CDR2 YYNGEE. The CDR3 has 14 residues. The CDR3 protein is CASSVVAGGYEQYF. CDR3 bases: TGTGCCAGCAGCGTAGTAGCGGGGGGCTACGAGCAGTACTTC.

The rearrangement uses TRBV3-1 (or the pseudogene TRBV3-2) and TRBJ1-2; 9 nucleotides align to TRBD1. Germline V CDR1 and CDR2: LGHDT, YNNKEL (reference sequence). CDR3 length equals 14 residues. Trimming cost V 4 bases and J 6 bases; bases outside gene matches: 6. CDR3 in DNA: TGTGCCAGCAGCCTCACAGGGGGCCTGGATGGCTACACCTTC. Translated, it gives CASSLTGGLDGYTF.

The rearrangement links TRBV27 to TRBJ2-6; D is unclear. The germline V gene encodes CDR1 MNHEY and CDR2 SMNVEV (reference sequence). V lost 5 bases to trimming and J lost 0 bases, with 11 bases between them. There are 16 residues in the CDR3. Written as DNA, the CDR3 is TGTGCCAGCAGTGGAATGCCGGGCTCTGGGGCCAACGTCCTGACTTTC. This gives the protein CASSGMPGSGANVLTF.

This chain links TRBV6-1 with TRBJ1-2; no definite D call. CDR1 and CDR2 (germline): MNHNS, SASEGT. Trimming took off 5 bases at V and 7 bases at J, with 8 bases between the two ends. CDR3 length equals 11 residues. The CDR3 sequence is CASSTEFGYTF. The CDR3 region has the DNA TGTGCCAGCAGTACAGAGTTTGGCTACACCTTC.

The gene calls are TRBV3-1 (or the pseudogene TRBV3-2) and TRBJ2-3, with D maybe TRBD2 (6 bases). The V gene lost 0 bases and the J gene lost 4 bases, with 11 bases spanning the gap. CDR3 length equals 15 residues. Germline V CDR1 and CDR2: LGHDT, YNNKEL (reference sequence). The CDR3 DNA reads as TGTGCCAGCAGCCAAGACGGCACGGGGGCAGATACGCAGTATTTT. This gives the protein CASSQDGTGADTQYF.

This clone came up once. This chain connects TRBV6-5 to TRBJ2-4, with TRBD1 matching over 9 bases. This CDR3 is 13 amino acids long. Per germline, CDR1 MNHEY and CDR2 SVGAGI. J lost 11 bases, V lost 6 bases, and 8 bases had no gene match. The CDR3 sequence is CASSLGQGLFQYF. The CDR3 region has the DNA TGTGCCAGCAGCCTCGGACAGGGGTTGTTTCAGTACTTC.

The chain employs TRBV29-1 and TRBJ2-3; 8 bases map to TRBD2. V gave up 3 bases and J gave up 2 bases; unmatched junction bases: 4. Germline assignment: CDR1 SQVTM and CDR2 ANQGSEA. The CDR3 sequence is 14 residues long. The CDR3 bases are TGCAGCGTTGAGTCGGGGGGGGTCACAGATACGCAGTATTTT. It codes for CSVESGGVTDTQYF.

The chain couples TRBV3-1 (or the pseudogene TRBV3-2) to TRBJ2-5; D may be TRBD2 (6 bases). The CDR3 extends over 14 amino acids. V gave up 1 base and J gave up 9 bases, with 15 bases separating them. The V gene's germline CDR1 is LGHDT and CDR2 YNNKEL (reference sequence). The DNA for the CDR3 is TGTGCCAGCAGCCAAGTAGCAGACTCGGGGGCCCAGTACTTC. This sequence encodes CASSQVADSGAQYF.

This clone has more than one count but fewer than ten. The rearrangement links TRBV2 to TRBJ1-6, with D maybe TRBD1 (5 bases). Germline V gives CDR1 SNHLY, CDR2 FYNNEI. The CDR3 is 14 residues long. Trimming left V 7 bases short and J 5 bases short, with 12 bases between. Here the CDR3 reads CASISGPNNSPLHF. CDR3 nucleotides: TGTGCCAGCATTTCAGGGCCAAATAATTCACCCCTCCACTTT.

The genes are TRBV19 and TRBJ2-2, with 7 bases matching TRBD1. The CDR3 has 13 amino acids. Germline CDR1 reads LNHDA; CDR2 reads SQIVND (reference sequence). The J segment lost 7 bases and the V segment lost 8 bases, leaving 7 bases of the junction unmatched. The CDR3 region has the DNA TGTGCCAGTCGTACAGGGGTGGGCGGGGAGCTGTTTTTT. Translation: CASRTGVGGELFF.

V usage is TRBV10-3 and J usage is TRBJ2-2; the match to TRBD1 covers 7 bases. Looked up from germline, CDR1 is ENHRY and CDR2 is SYGVKD. The CDR3 sequence is 15 residues long. V dropped 4 bases and J dropped 5; count of bases not matched to a gene: 7. CDR3 amino acids: CAISAGDRPTGELFF. The CDR3, as DNA: TGTGCCATCAGTGCTGGGGACAGACCAACCGGGGAGCTGTTTTTT.

This clone was detected only a few times. This sequence joins TRBV28 and TRBJ2-2; D may be TRBD2 (6 bases). Looked up from germline, CDR1 is MDHEN and CDR2 is SYDVKM. The V and J ends lost 6 bases and 6 bases respectively, with 20 bases between them. This CDR3 has 16 residues. The CDR3 DNA follows: TGTGCCAGCAGGTTTACGGGAGATGTAAGACCCGGGGAGCTGTTTTTT. Encoded protein: CASRFTGDVRPGELFF.

The V call is TRBV3-1 (or the pseudogene TRBV3-2), the J call TRBJ1-3; a weak D match, TRBD1 (6 bases). The ends were cut back, 3 bases at V and 2 bases at J, with 11 bases in the middle. Germline-derived CDR1 and CDR2 are LGHDT and YNNKEL (reference sequence). The CDR3 has 15 residues. The CDR3 loop is CASSHNRVTGNTIYF. The DNA of the CDR3 is TGTGCCAGCAGCCACAACAGGGTAACTGGAAACACCATATATTTT.

The rearrangement joins TRBV5-1 to TRBJ1-3, with D tentatively TRBD1 (5 bases). From germline, CDR1 is SGHRS and CDR2 YFSETQ. V lost 0 bases, J lost 2 bases, and 12 bases lay in between. This CDR3 comprises 16 residues. CDR3 loop: CASSLEWRGTGNTIYF. The CDR3 DNA sequence: TGCGCCAGCAGCTTGGAGTGGAGGGGTACTGGAAACACCATATATTTT. The full variable domain, in which reference TRBV5-1 and TRBJ1-3 provide the parts outside the CDR3, is KAGVTQTPRYLIKTRGQQVTLSCSPISGHRSVSWYQQTPGQGLQFLFEYFSETQRNKGNFPGRFSGRQFSNSRSEMNVSTLELGDSALYLCASSLEWRGTGNTIYFGEGSWLTVV.

The chain has TRBV9 and TRBJ2-7; possibly TRBD1 for D (6 bases). This CDR3 spans 13 amino acids. CDR1 and CDR2 (germline): SGDLS, YYNGEE. V lost 4 bases, J lost 1 base, and 9 bases lay in between. The CDR3 reads CASSIRGSYEQYF. The CDR3 DNA is TGTGCCAGCAGCATCAGGGGTTCCTACGAGCAGTACTTC.

The chain links TRBV29-1 to TRBJ2-5; maybe TRBD2 (5 bases). Between the trimmed V and J ends, which lost 5 bases and 2 bases, there was a span of 15 bases. The CDR3 runs to 14 residues. Germline values: CDR1 SQVTM, CDR2 ANQGSEA. Written as DNA, the CDR3 is TGCAGCGTTTTGACCGGACTCACTCAAGAGACCCAGTACTTC. Translated, it gives CSVLTGLTQETQYF.

The rearrangement uses TRBV6-1 and TRBJ2-3; D possibly corresponds to TRBD2 (6 bases). Germline V gene data show CDR1 as MNHNS and CDR2 as SASEGT. The V gene lost 3 bases and the J gene lost 0 bases, with 7 bases spanning the gap. The CDR3 loop spans 14 amino acids. CDR3 amino acids: CASSERGSTDTQYF. For the CDR3, the DNA is TGTGCCAGCAGTGAGCGGGGAAGCACAGATACGCAGTATTTT.

This rearrangement joins TRBV19 to TRBJ2-6; D gene ambiguous. This CDR3 is 15 amino acids long. Germline values: CDR1 LNHDA, CDR2 SQIVND (reference sequence). Trimming left V 4 bases short and J 0 bases short, with 7 bases between. The CDR3 spells CASSRAPSGANVLTF. Here the CDR3 DNA reads TGTGCCAGTAGTAGGGCACCCTCTGGGGCCAACGTCCTGACTTTC.

V usage is TRBV2 and J usage is TRBJ2-6; TRBD1 might be the D (5 bases). The germline V and J ends were trimmed by 6 bases and 0 bases, with 6 bases remaining between them. CDR3 length equals 14 residues. Germline lookup yields CDR1 SNHLY and CDR2 FYNNEI. CDR3: CASRTASGANVLTF. CDR3 coding DNA: TGTGCCAGCAGGACAGCCTCTGGGGCCAACGTCCTGACTTTC.

This chain uses TRBV6-5 with TRBJ1-2, with D perhaps TRBD1 (6 bases). The CDR3 has 15 amino acids. CDR1 MNHEY and CDR2 SVGAGI come from the germline V gene. The V and J ends lost 5 bases and 8 bases respectively, with 21 bases between them. Written as DNA, the CDR3 is TGTGCCAGCAGTCCCCGGGACATTGGACTAGGGGGCTACACCTTC. It specifies CASSPRDIGLGGYTF.

The J gene is TRBJ2-7, the V gene TRBV7-3; 12 nucleotides line up with TRBD1. The CDR3 loop spans 15 amino acids. Trimming cost V 5 bases and J 2 bases; bases outside gene matches: 4. From germline, CDR1 is SGHTA and CDR2 FQGTGA. The CDR3 DNA is TGTGCCAGCAGCGGAGGGACAGGGGGCCCCTACGAGCAGTACTTC. Amino acid sequence: CASSGGTGGPYEQYF.

This chain uses TRBV3-1 (or the pseudogene TRBV3-2) with TRBJ1-2; D call uncertain. Germline assignment: CDR1 LGHDT and CDR2 YNNKEL (reference sequence). V was pared by 1 base and J by 8 bases, with 14 bases between. CDR3 length equals 14 residues. The CDR3 here is CASSQVGEMGGYTF. The CDR3 nucleotides read TGTGCCAGCAGCCAAGTCGGGGAAATGGGAGGCTACACCTTC.